The rows below give T cell receptor beta chains drawn from one sample of a study of shared clonotypes between healthy human individuals. Method: immunoSEQ multiplex PCR; TCRdb's copy keeps in-frame clones and lacks some. The data hold roughly 2,000,000 clones, with over 85% observed a single time. Sequencing was done on a sample of naive CD8+ T cells sorted from blood. The receptors come from a man between 18 and 29 years old in good health. CDR3s include the opening cysteine and the closing phenylalanine or tryptophan. The D gene is left open where the match is weak. Clone size is stated in some rows and not others, as once, few, many or a class when expanded.

TRBV27	NA	TRBJ2-7	few	CASRYTSSYEQYF	TGTGCCAGCAGGTATACTAGTTCCTACGAGCAGTACTTC
TRBV20-1	NA	TRBJ2-2	NA	CSAIGAGELFF	TGCAGTGCCATAGGGGCCGGGGAGCTGTTTTTT
TRBV29-1	TRBD1	TRBJ2-1	NA	CSVEEGQGAPNEQFF	TGCAGCGTTGAAGAAGGGCAGGGGGCGCCCAATGAGCAGTTCTTC
TRBV6-6	NA	TRBJ2-5	NA	CASSLAGYQETQYF	TGTGCCAGCAGCCTCGCGGGGTACCAAGAGACCCAGTACTTC
TRBV6-5	NA	TRBJ2-2	NA	CASSYFKSTGELFF	TGTGCCAGCAGTTACTTTAAGAGTACCGGGGAGCTGTTTTTT
TRBV10-3	NA	TRBJ2-7	NA	CAIGAGSYEQYF	TGTGCCATCGGGGCAGGGTCCTACGAGCAGTACTTC
TRBV4-1	TRBD1	TRBJ2-7	once	CASSQEWTGGNEQYF	TGCGCCAGCAGCCAGGAGTGGACAGGGGGCAACGAGCAGTACTTC
TRBV5-6	NA	TRBJ2-7	NA	CASSLGSSYEQYF	TGTGCCAGCAGCCTAGGGTCTTCCTACGAGCAGTACTTC
TRBV7-9	NA	TRBJ2-5	NA	CASSSPAGPQDF	TGTGCCAGCAGCTCGCCGGCGGGCCCCCAGGACTTC
TRBV27	TRBD2	TRBJ2-7	NA	CASSFIGTTYEQYF	TGTGCCAGCAGTTTTATCGGGACTACCTACGAGCAGTACTTC
TRBV2	NA	TRBJ2-3	NA	CASFQHPEARTDTQYF	TGTGCCAGCTTCCAACACCCGGAGGCACGCACAGATACGCAGTATTTT
TRBV6-5	TRBD1	TRBJ2-7	NA	CASSYSSDRGLEQYF	TGTGCCAGCAGTTACTCGTCGGACAGGGGTCTAGAGCAGTACTTC
TRBV25-1	NA	TRBJ2-1	NA	CASSADRDKVYNEQFF	TGTGCCAGCAGCGCTGACCGGGACAAGGTTTACAATGAGCAGTTCTTC
TRBV6-5	NA	TRBJ1-4	NA	CASSYSAGLNEKLFF	TGTGCCAGCAGTTACTCGGCCGGTCTCAATGAAAAACTGTTTTTT
TRBV27	TRBD1	TRBJ1-4	NA	CASSPGQGSANEKLFF	TGTGCCAGCAGTCCCGGACAGGGATCAGCTAATGAAAAACTGTTTTTT
TRBV7-2	NA	TRBJ2-7	NA	CASSFGARRFYEQYF	TGTGCCAGCAGCTTCGGTGCCAGGAGATTCTACGAGCAGTACTTC
TRBV19	NA	TRBJ1-1	few	CASSIGKVMATEAFF	TGTGCCAGTAGTATAGGTAAGGTCATGGCCACTGAAGCTTTCTTT
TRBV12-5	NA	TRBJ2-3	once	CASGLTRDQTDTQYF	TGTGCTAGTGGTTTAACTAGGGATCAAACAGATACGCAGTATTTT
TRBV27	TRBD1	TRBJ2-7	NA	CASSEGTGGYEQYF	TGTGCCAGCAGTGAAGGGACAGGCGGCTACGAGCAGTACTTC
TRBV5-1	NA	TRBJ1-4	NA	CASSLVGAANEKLFF	TGCGCCAGCAGCTTGGTGGGGGCGGCTAATGAAAAACTGTTTTTT
TRBV30	NA	TRBJ2-7	NA	CAWIEAGEQYF	TGTGCCTGGATTGAGGCAGGCGAGCAGTACTTC
TRBV11-2	TRBD1	TRBJ2-1	NA	CASSDRALDNEQFF	TGTGCCAGCAGCGACAGGGCCCTTGACAATGAGCAGTTCTTC
TRBV7-8	NA	TRBJ2-7	NA	CASSLGPQAKGYEQYF	TGTGCCAGCAGCTTAGGCCCACAGGCGAAGGGCTACGAGCAGTACTTC
TRBV29-1	NA	TRBJ2-5	NA	CSVAGVETQYF	TGCAGCGTTGCAGGGGTGGAGACCCAGTACTTC
TRBV30	TRBD2	TRBJ2-7	NA	CAWSVLRMGTSGTPLYEQYF	TGTGCCTGGAGTGTACTTAGGATGGGGACTAGCGGGACCCCTCTCTACGAGCAGTACTTC
TRBV6-6	NA	TRBJ1-1	once	CASSSSGETEAFF	TGTGCCAGCAGTTCTTCAGGGGAGACTGAAGCTTTCTTT
TRBV4-1	NA	TRBJ2-1	NA	CASSQDPDSVKSSYNEQFF	TGCGCCAGCAGCCAAGATCCCGATTCAGTTAAAAGCTCCTACAATGAGCAGTTCTTC
TRBV11-3	NA	TRBJ2-2	NA	CASSLTGWYGTGELFF	TGTGCCAGCAGCTTAACAGGGTGGTATGGAACCGGGGAGCTGTTTTTT
TRBV5-4	NA	TRBJ2-3	NA	CASSLPDFRTDTQYF	TGTGCCAGCAGCTTGCCGGACTTCCGCACAGATACGCAGTATTTT
TRBV4-1	NA	TRBJ1-1	NA	CASSQENSPNTEAFF	TGCGCCAGCAGCCAAGAAAACAGCCCTAACACTGAAGCTTTCTTT
TRBV6-5	TRBD2	TRBJ2-3	NA	CASSYSPGGSDTQYF	TGTGCCAGCAGTTACTCCCCGGGAGGGTCAGATACGCAGTATTTT
TRBV27	TRBD2	TRBJ2-1	NA	CASSPTSRSEQFF	TGTGCCAGCAGTCCGACTAGCCGAAGTGAGCAGTTCTTC
TRBV7-9	NA	TRBJ2-7	NA	CASSLGSGSYEQYF	TGTGCCAGCAGTCTGGGGAGTGGTTCCTACGAGCAGTACTTC
TRBV6-6	TRBD1	TRBJ1-6	NA	CASSSEDRGDNSPLHF	TGTGCCAGCAGTTCCGAAGACAGGGGGGATAATTCACCCCTCCACTTT
TRBV7-9	NA	TRBJ2-7	NA	CASSLDDSSYEQYF	TGTGCCAGCAGCTTAGACGACAGCTCCTACGAGCAGTACTTC
TRBV27	TRBD2	TRBJ2-7	once	CASSPPAGGPDEQYF	TGTGCCAGCAGTCCCCCAGCGGGAGGGCCCGACGAGCAGTACTTC
TRBV5-4	NA	TRBJ2-7	NA	CASSFGGVGEQYF	TGTGCCAGCAGCTTTGGGGGAGTTGGGGAGCAGTACTTC
TRBV10-1	NA	TRBJ1-1	few	CASSESPGNPEAFF	TGCGCCAGCAGTGAGTCGCCAGGTAACCCTGAAGCTTTCTTT
TRBV19	NA	TRBJ2-7	NA	CASSVGENPYEQYF	TGTGCCAGTAGTGTGGGGGAAAATCCCTACGAGCAGTACTTC
TRBV7-6	TRBD2	TRBJ2-3	NA	CASSSLAASTDTQYF	TGTGCCAGCAGCTCCCTAGCGGCTAGCACAGATACGCAGTATTTT
TRBV7-9	TRBD1	TRBJ2-5	NA	CASSNPGTGLETQYF	TGTGCCAGCAGCAACCCTGGGACAGGGTTGGAGACCCAGTACTTC
TRBV9	NA	TRBJ1-4	NA	CASSAREGLNEKLFF	TGTGCCAGCAGCGCTCGGGAGGGCCTGAATGAAAAACTGTTTTTT
TRBV7-3	NA	TRBJ2-1	NA	CASSLLGHEQFF	TGTGCCAGCAGCTTACTGGGCCACGAGCAGTTCTTC
TRBV11-2	NA	TRBJ2-3	NA	CASSSSWGSTDTQYF	TGTGCCAGCAGCTCGAGTTGGGGGAGCACAGATACGCAGTATTTT
TRBV6-5	TRBD1	TRBJ1-2	NA	CASSYSDRKNYGYTF	TGTGCCAGCAGTTACTCGGACAGGAAAAACTATGGCTACACCTTC
TRBV27	NA	TRBJ2-7	NA	CASSLSTSMDEQYF	TGTGCCAGCAGTTTATCGACTAGTATGGACGAGCAGTACTTC
TRBV28	NA	TRBJ2-2	NA	CASSFHKYDTNTGELFF	TGTGCCAGCAGTTTTCACAAGTACGACACGAACACCGGGGAGCTGTTTTTT
TRBV27	TRBD2	TRBJ2-5	NA	CASSSGTNGQETQYF	TGTGCCAGCAGTTCTGGGACTAACGGACAAGAGACCCAGTACTTC
TRBV9	NA	TRBJ1-2	NA	CASSDKGDSNYGYTF	TGTGCCAGCAGCGACAAGGGGGACTCTAACTATGGCTACACCTTC
TRBV7-9	NA	TRBJ2-2	NA	CASSLPFGGGTGELFF	TGTGCCAGCAGCTTACCTTTTGGCGGAGGCACCGGGGAGCTGTTTTTT
TRBV27	TRBD2	TRBJ2-3	NA	CASSWLAGGRDTQYF	TGTGCCAGCAGTTGGCTAGCGGGGGGGCGGGATACGCAGTATTTT
TRBV4-1	TRBD2	TRBJ2-7	once	CASSRSSGGDEQYF	TGCGCCAGCAGCCGGTCCAGCGGGGGAGACGAGCAGTACTTC
TRBV27	NA	TRBJ2-2	NA	CASSLMGSMNTGELFF	TGTGCCAGCAGTTTAATGGGATCTATGAACACCGGGGAGCTGTTTTTT
TRBV9	NA	TRBJ1-2	NA	CASSVDGNNYGYTF	TGTGCCAGCAGCGTAGATGGCAACAACTATGGCTACACCTTC
TRBV21-1	NA	TRBJ1-1	NA	CASSFEADGPKESTEAFF	TGTGCCAGCAGCTTCGAGGCGGACGGCCCTAAAGAGAGCACTGAAGCTTTCTTT
TRBV6-5	NA	TRBJ1-1	NA	CASSYREGNTEAFF	TGTGCCAGCAGTTACAGGGAGGGGAACACTGAAGCTTTCTTT
TRBV29-1	TRBD1	TRBJ1-2	NA	CSPSGPGGDGYTF	TGCAGCCCTTCAGGCCCAGGGGGCGATGGCTACACCTTC
TRBV19	NA	TRBJ2-2	NA	CASSLAGVAGELFF	TGTGCCAGTAGTCTGGCAGGAGTGGCCGGGGAGCTGTTTTTT
TRBV6-6	NA	TRBJ1-2	NA	CASSYSGVDYGYTF	TGTGCCAGCAGTTACTCGGGGGTTGACTATGGCTACACCTTC
TRBV11-2	TRBD1	TRBJ2-2	NA	CASSFGTGYTGELFF	TGTGCCAGCAGCTTCGGGACAGGGTACACCGGGGAGCTGTTTTTT